What follows are 30 T cell receptor beta chains derived from one specimen sequenced in a study of T cell responses to AZD1222 COVID-19 vaccine. Some clones are missing from TCRdb's copy, which holds only in-frame ones; the method was immunoSEQ multiplex PCR. Among about 160,000 clones listed, under 95% were seen once. The input for sequencing was peripheral blood, taken on day 0 of MenACWY control vaccination. These receptors all come from an adult in good health.

A remark on this clone: At one end the junction does not follow the germline gene, possibly because of a read error. This sequence joins TRBV28 and TRBJ2-2; D may be TRBD1 (5 bases). The CDR3 is made up of 15 amino acids. Germline CDR1 is MDHEN and CDR2 is SYDVKM. CDR3 residues: CENQGRQLLPGELFF. The CDR3 DNA sequence: TGCGAAAACCAGGGTCGGCAGCTTTTACCCGGGGAGCTGTTTTTT.

This clone was detected once. The V gene is TRBV19, the J gene TRBJ2-2; D call uncertain. Trimming stripped 5 bases from V and 2 bases from J, with 21 bases between. The CDR3 is made up of 18 amino acids. Germline CDR1 and CDR2: LNHDA and SQIVND (reference sequence). The CDR3 DNA follows: TGTGCCAGTAGTCTCTCCTTGGTTCCTACGATTAACACCGGGGAGCTGTTTTTT. Its translation: CASSLSLVPTINTGELFF.

The gene calls are TRBV25-1 and TRBJ1-2; D is undetermined. The germline V gene encodes CDR1 MGHDK and CDR2 SYGVNS. The CDR3 is 13 amino acids. V lost 0 bases and J 8 bases, leaving 10 bases between the germline ends. The CDR3 DNA reads as TGTGCCAGCAGTGAATATAGGTCGCGAGGCTACACCTTC. Protein: CASSEYRSRGYTF.

The table lists this clone with a count of one. The junction and the germline gene differ at one end; a read error may be behind it. The V call is TRBV19, the J call TRBJ1-2; no firm D call. Germline assignment: CDR1 LNHDA and CDR2 SQIVND (reference sequence). The CDR3 length is 15 residues. In DNA, the CDR3 is TGTGCCAGCAGTATCGGACTGGATTCTTGGTATGGCTACACCTTC. Amino acid sequence: CASSIGLDSWYGYTF.

This clone was seen only once. As DNA, the CDR3 is TGTGCCTGGGGGCCGGATGCAAACACTGAAGCTTTCTTT. Translating it yields CAWGPDANTEAFF. The chain is built from TRBV30 and TRBJ1-1; D remains unclear. V lost 5 bases and J 2 bases, leaving 12 bases between the germline ends. The length of the CDR3 is 13 residues. Germline values: CDR1 GTSNPN, CDR2 SVGIG (reference sequence).

The chain is built from TRBV30 and TRBJ1-1, with a weak D call TRBD1 (5 bases). The CDR3 covers 12 residues. Trimming took 0 bases from V and 11 from J, leaving 13 bases between them. Per germline, CDR1 GTSNPN and CDR2 SVGIG (reference sequence). This chain's CDR3 is CAWSVVGGGAFF. The CDR3 nucleotides are TGTGCCTGGAGTGTGGTCGGCGGGGGGGCTTTCTTT.

This chain uses TRBV27 with TRBJ1-6; D call uncertain. V lost 3 bases and J 10 bases, leaving 7 bases between the germline ends. This CDR3 spans 12 amino acids. Germline assignment: CDR1 MNHEY and CDR2 SMNVEV (reference sequence). The CDR3 DNA sequence: TGTGCCAGCAGTTTTTTGTCCTCACCCCTCCACTTT. Translated, it gives CASSFLSSPLHF.

This clone showed up just once. This chain uses TRBV6-1 with TRBJ1-6; 9 bases agree with TRBD1. Germline assignment: CDR1 MNHNS and CDR2 SASEGT. The CDR3 length is 16 residues. Trimming removed 3 bases from V and 9 bases from J; junction bases left unmatched: 9. The DNA for the CDR3 is TGTGCCAGCAGTGAGTTCCCCGGGACAGGGTTTTCACCCCTCCACTTT. This codes for CASSEFPGTGFSPLHF.

This clone was seen a single time. The chain joins TRBV30 to TRBJ2-7; 7 bases map to TRBD2. The CDR3 length is 14 residues. Germline CDR1 reads GTSNPN; CDR2 reads SVGIG (reference sequence). Trimming cost V 0 bases and J 2 bases; bases outside gene matches: 4. CDR3 in DNA: TGTGCCTGGAGTGTAGGCGGGAGCACCTACGAGCAGTACTTC. Protein sequence: CAWSVGGSTYEQYF.

The chain is built from TRBV2 and TRBJ2-1; D is perhaps TRBD2 (5 bases). The ends were cut back, 8 bases at V and 8 bases at J, with 19 bases in the middle. Germline loops: CDR1 SNHLY, CDR2 FYNNEI. This CDR3 is 14 amino acids long. The CDR3: CASEDWLKTDEQFF. Here the CDR3 DNA reads TGTGCCAGCGAGGACTGGCTCAAAACTGATGAGCAGTTCTTC.

The chain links TRBV27 to TRBJ2-7, with 9 bases aligning to TRBD1. The CDR3 is 15 amino acids. V lost 6 bases to trimming and J lost 2 bases; unmatched junction nucleotides: 8. Germline-derived CDR1 and CDR2 are MNHEY and SMNVEV (reference sequence). The CDR3 nucleotides are TGTGCCAGCAGCTCAACAGGGGGCTTTCCCTACGAGCAGTACTTC. It encodes CASSSTGGFPYEQYF.

The V and J genes are TRBV4-1 and TRBJ2-4; 7 bases fit TRBD1. The germline V gene encodes CDR1 MGHRA and CDR2 YSYEKL. The CDR3 length is 14 residues. J was trimmed by 5 bases and V by 1 base; bases with no gene match: 2. CDR3 sequence reads: CASSQVGTENIQYF. The CDR3, as DNA: TGCGCCAGCAGCCAAGTTGGGACAGAAAACATTCAGTACTTC.

This CDR3 reads CAQIRQGHGYTF. The CDR3 DNA reads TGTGCCCAGATTCGTCAGGGGCATGGCTACACCTTC. The rearrangement uses TRBV30 and TRBJ1-2, with D possibly matching TRBD1 (6 bases). Trimming removed 8 bases at V and 6 bases at J, with 16 bases between. Germline V lookup: CDR1 GTSNPN, CDR2 SVGIG (reference sequence). This CDR3 spans 12 amino acids. The full variable domain, its missing parts supplied by reference TRBV30 and TRBJ1-2, is SQTIHQWPATLVQPVGSPLSLECTVEGTSNPNLYWYRQAAGRGLQLLFYSVGIGQISSEVPQNLSASRPQDRQFILSSKKLLLSDSGFYLCAQIRQGHGYTFGSGTRLTVV.

This clone was counted once. This chain uses TRBV5-1 with TRBJ1-2; D possibly corresponds to TRBD1 (5 bases). Germline CDR1 and CDR2: SGHRS and YFSETQ. V was trimmed by 7 bases and J by 8 bases, leaving 30 bases between them. The CDR3 covers 17 residues. The CDR3 spells CASQNPGSRGGFGGYTF. Written as DNA, the CDR3 is TGCGCCAGCCAGAACCCAGGATCCCGGGGCGGTTTTGGGGGCTACACCTTC.

This chain uses TRBV12-3 or TRBV12-4 with TRBJ2-3, with 7 bases that match TRBD1. V shed 5 bases, J shed 10 bases, and the junction held 9 bases outside the gene matches. The CDR3 contains 13 residues. CDR3 region: CASSDRVGTAQYF. The CDR3 DNA reads TGTGCCAGCAGTGACAGGGTTGGGACGGCGCAGTATTTT.

V is TRBV20-1 and J is TRBJ2-7; no clear D gene. Trimming took 3 bases from V and 0 from J, leaving 9 bases between them. Germline CDR1 reads DFQATT; CDR2 reads SNEGSKA (reference sequence). The CDR3 contains 13 residues. In nucleotides, the CDR3 is TGCAGTGCTAGTAGTGGAAGCTCCTACGAGCAGTACTTC. Its protein product is CSASSGSSYEQYF.

This clone appeared once. V gene TRBV11-3 combines with J gene TRBJ2-5; 14 bases agree with TRBD2. The V gene's germline CDR1 is SGHNT and CDR2 YENEEA. The CDR3 loop spans 16 amino acids. The J segment lost 1 base and the V segment lost 3 bases, leaving 1 base of the junction unmatched. CDR3: CASSFGLAGGQETQYF. The CDR3 nucleotides are TGTGCCAGCAGCTTTGGACTAGCGGGAGGCCAAGAGACCCAGTACTTC.

The chain carries TRBV9 and TRBJ1-5; TRBD1 agrees at 11 bases. This CDR3 region has 14 residues. CDR1 is SGDLS and CDR2 is YYNGEE in the germline V gene. The trim removed 4 bases at V and 7 bases at J, leaving 4 bases unmatched. DNA of the CDR3: TGTGCCAGCAGCCGGACAGGGGGCGGGCAGCCCCAGCATTTT. Protein product: CASSRTGGGQPQHF.

This clone is a singleton in its sample. This chain joins TRBV11-2 and TRBJ2-1; D is ambiguous. V was cut by 1 base and J by 6 bases, with 7 bases left in between. Germline lookup yields CDR1 SGHAT and CDR2 FQNNGV. This CDR3 has 13 residues. CDR3 region: CASSLGPPNEQFF. Here the CDR3 DNA reads TGTGCCAGCAGCTTAGGGCCCCCCAATGAGCAGTTCTTC.

This clone was seen a few times. The chain recombines TRBV9 with TRBJ2-7; possibly TRBD1 or TRBD2 for D (5 bases each). The CDR3 has 14 residues. V was cut by 0 bases and J by 5 bases, with 12 bases left in between. CDR1 is SGDLS, CDR2 YYNGEE, per germline. CDR3 in DNA: TGTGCCAGCAGCGTAGACGGGGCGAGCCACGAGCAGTACTTC. Amino acid sequence: CASSVDGASHEQYF.

This clone was counted between two and nine times. V gene TRBV7-9 combines with J gene TRBJ2-1, with 7 positions matching TRBD2. V shed 6 bases, J shed 4 bases, and the junction held 15 bases outside the gene matches. Looked up from germline, CDR1 is SEHNR and CDR2 is FQNEAQ (reference sequence). This CDR3 spans 17 amino acids. Here the CDR3 DNA reads TGTGCCAGCAGTTACCCGTTCGGCGGGAGTCTTTACAATGAGCAGTTCTTC. Translating gives CASSYPFGGSLYNEQFF.

This chain connects TRBV19 to TRBJ1-5; D gene ambiguous. The ends were cut back, 6 bases at V and 3 bases at J, with 15 bases in the middle. Germline CDR1 and CDR2: LNHDA and SQIVND (reference sequence). The CDR3 is 15 amino acids. The CDR3, as DNA: TGTGCCAGTAGATGGGGTACAGACTACAATCAGCCCCAGCATTTT. This gives the protein CASRWGTDYNQPQHF.

J is TRBJ1-1 and V is TRBV11-3; TRBD1 is a possible D gene (6 bases). Germline assignment: CDR1 SGHNT and CDR2 YENEEA. The CDR3 is 18 residues long. V was shortened by 1 base and J by 4 bases, with 22 bases between the two germline ends. The CDR3 loop is CASSLGKGGVRKGTEAFF. In nucleotides, the CDR3 is TGTGCCAGCAGCTTAGGCAAAGGGGGTGTGAGGAAGGGCACTGAAGCTTTCTTT.

The rearrangement links TRBV15 to TRBJ1-1; 7 bases fit TRBD1. There are 14 residues in the CDR3. CDR1 is LNHNV, CDR2 YYDKDF, per germline (reference sequence). Unmatched junction bases numbered 4, after V lost 0 bases and J lost 6 bases. The CDR3 nucleotides read TGTGCCACCAGCAGAGATCACAGGGGCGCTGAAGCTTTCTTT. Its protein is CATSRDHRGAEAFF.

J is TRBJ2-1 and V is TRBV7-7; 8 bases agree with TRBD2. Germline CDR1 and CDR2: SSHAT and FNYEAQ (reference sequence). The V segment lost 1 base and the J segment 6 bases; nucleotides outside the gene matches: 8. This CDR3 has 16 amino acids. The CDR3 nucleotides are TGTGCCAGCAGCTTAGGCCTACGGGAGGGCCTCAATGAGCAGTTCTTC. Its protein is CASSLGLREGLNEQFF.

This rearrangement joins TRBV7-2 to TRBJ1-5; 9 nucleotides align to TRBD1. The V segment lost 5 bases and the J segment 5 bases; nucleotides outside the gene matches: 7. The CDR3 runs 15 residues. The germline V gene encodes CDR1 SGHTA and CDR2 FQGNSA. DNA of the CDR3: TGTGCCAGCAGCCTCCGGACAGGGGTCCATCAGCCCCAGCATTTT. This translates into CASSLRTGVHQPQHF.

This chain joins TRBV21-1 and TRBJ1-6. TRBV21-1 is marked as a pseudogene. The CDR3 is 14 amino acids. In nucleotides, the CDR3 is TGTGCCAGCAAGTATCAAGGTAAGAATTCACCCCTCCACTTT. Translation gives CASKYQGKNSPLHF.

The chain recombines TRBV5-1 with TRBJ2-1; TRBD2 matches at 9 bases. V was clipped by 5 bases and J by 3 bases; unmatched bases: 6. Germline CDR1 and CDR2: SGHRS and YFSETQ. The CDR3 extends over 15 amino acids. The CDR3 sequence: CASRDSGGGYNEQFF. The CDR3 bases are TGCGCCAGCAGGGATAGCGGGGGTGGCTACAATGAGCAGTTCTTC.

This chain uses TRBV29-1 with TRBJ1-4, with D unclear. V shed 6 bases and J shed 8 bases, with 13 bases lying between them. Germline assignment: CDR1 SQVTM and CDR2 ANQGSEA. The CDR3 is made up of 12 amino acids. The CDR3 DNA reads as TGCAGCGTCGGTGTAGTGGGGGAAAAACTGTTTTTT. It codes for CSVGVVGEKLFF.

This clone appeared once. The chain employs TRBV5-4 and TRBJ1-1; 8 bases are shared with TRBD1. Losses at the gene ends were 4 bases for V and 6 bases for J; bases not matched to a gene: 5. Germline CDR1 is SGHNT and CDR2 is YYREEE (reference sequence). This CDR3 is built from 13 residues. The CDR3 region is CASSLGTGAEAFF. The CDR3 coding sequence is TGTGCCAGCAGCCTCGGGACAGGAGCTGAAGCTTTCTTT.